One sample yielded the 7 T cell receptor beta chains listed below, sequenced in a study of blood T cell repertoires in COVID-19. Here immunoSEQ multiplex PCR was the method, and the copy in TCRdb shows in-frame clones only, minus some. Of hundreds of thousands of clones listed, around 90% are singletons. The source material was peripheral blood. The receptors stem from an elderly man with acute or convalescent COVID-19.

The chain couples TRBV7-2 to TRBJ2-3; 13 positions agree with TRBD2. CDR3 size: 16 residues. The germline V gene encodes CDR1 SGHTA and CDR2 FQGNSA. Unmatched junction bases numbered 6, after V lost 5 bases and J lost 4 bases. The CDR3 loop is CASSPWTSGGSDTQYF. The CDR3 nucleotides read TGTGCCAGCAGCCCTTGGACTAGCGGGGGATCAGATACGCAGTATTTT.

The table lists this clone with a few counts. V and J are TRBV10-3 and TRBJ1-1; maybe TRBD1 (6 bases). Deletions cut 6 bases from V and 4 bases from J, with 15 bases between. Germline V CDR1 and CDR2: ENHRY, SYGVKD. The CDR3 loop spans 14 amino acids. In DNA form, the CDR3 reads TGTGCCATCAGGGAACAACAGGGTGGCACTGAAGCTTTCTTT. As protein: CAIREQQGGTEAFF.

This sequence joins TRBV7-3 and TRBJ2-1; D is perhaps TRBD1 (7 bases). CDR1 is SGHTA, CDR2 FQGTGA, per germline. The CDR3 sequence is 15 residues long. Trimming stripped 6 bases from V and 2 bases from J, with 14 bases between. CDR3 sequence (DNA): TGTGCCAGCAGTTTTGGAGGGGGCGCCTACAATGAGCAGTTCTTC. Residues: CASSFGGGAYNEQFF.

V is TRBV24-1 and J is TRBJ2-7, with TRBD1 matching 7 bases. J gave up 5 bases and V 3 bases, and 12 bases lay outside the gene matches. CDR3 length: 16 amino acids. Germline V gene sequence: CDR1 KGHDR, CDR2 SFDVKD. The CDR3: CATSDPSTGRYDEQYF. CDR3 bases: TGTGCCACCAGTGATCCGTCGACAGGGAGATATGACGAGCAGTACTTC.

J is TRBJ2-6 and V is TRBV5-1; D perhaps matches TRBD1 (5 bases). Per germline, CDR1 SGHRS and CDR2 YFSETQ. V was cut by 7 bases and J by 2 bases, with 10 bases left in between. There are 14 residues in the CDR3. CDR3 nucleotides: TGCGCCAGCTCCGACAGTACTGGGGCCAACGTCCTGACTTTC. Translation gives CASSDSTGANVLTF. The variable domain in full, with the rest retrieved from reference TRBV5-1 and TRBJ2-6, is KAGVTQTPRYLIKTRGQQVTLSCSPISGHRSVSWYQQTPGQGLQFLFEYFSETQRNKGNFPGRFSGRQFSNSRSEMNVSTLELGDSALYLCASSDSTGANVLTFGAGSRLTVL.

V is TRBV7-9 and J is TRBJ1-2, with D maybe TRBD1 (5 bases). Trimming stripped 5 bases from V and 1 base from J, with 11 bases between. CDR3 length: 14 residues. Germline V gene data show CDR1 as SEHNR and CDR2 as FQNEAQ (reference sequence). The CDR3 loop reads CASSPRQNNYGYTF. In DNA, the CDR3 is TGTGCCAGCAGCCCAAGACAGAATAACTATGGCTACACCTTC.

V and J are TRBV24-1 and TRBJ2-1; 11 bases line up with TRBD1. The CDR3 runs 15 residues. CDR1 and CDR2 (germline): KGHDR, SFDVKD. The V segment lost 3 bases and the J segment 10 bases; nucleotides outside the gene matches: 7. The CDR3 region has the DNA TGTGCCACCAGTGATCCGGGACAGGGGGTGGAGGAGCAGTTCTTC. The encoded protein is CATSDPGQGVEEQFF.